The T cell receptor (beta chain) described here comes from a study of CD8+CD57+ T cells in acquired aplastic anemia. The wider study: On average, sorted CD4+ and CD8+ cells gave about 3.1 ug of DNA. General study points: Around 27 sequences, all CD8+ CDR3, were shared between patients and controls. Patients showed no significant difference from controls in CD8+ Simpson's diversity.

With regard to this clonotype: Its antigen is currently unknown.

TCR beta VDJ and CDR3 profiling used genomic DNA as template. TCRdb reprocessed the reads via MiXCR and lists one record per CDR3 protein. The table shows around 150,000 distinct CDR3 sequences, with 41% occurring only once. The CDR3 consists of 17 residues. The junction had 12 bases not matched to a gene; V was cut back by 0 bases and J by 6 bases. The V gene's germline CDR1 is LNHNV and CDR2 YYDKDF (reference sequence). The TCR was taken from a human donor in good health, serving as a control. The V gene is TRBV15, the J gene TRBJ2-7, with 9 positions matching TRBD1. The specimen was sorted CD4+, CD8+, or CD8+CD57+ T cells (not recorded which) from PBMCs. CDR3 loop: CATSREGTGGRRVEQYF. The CDR3 nucleotides are TGTGCCACCAGCAGAGAGGGAACAGGGGGCAGACGTGTCGAGCAGTACTTC.